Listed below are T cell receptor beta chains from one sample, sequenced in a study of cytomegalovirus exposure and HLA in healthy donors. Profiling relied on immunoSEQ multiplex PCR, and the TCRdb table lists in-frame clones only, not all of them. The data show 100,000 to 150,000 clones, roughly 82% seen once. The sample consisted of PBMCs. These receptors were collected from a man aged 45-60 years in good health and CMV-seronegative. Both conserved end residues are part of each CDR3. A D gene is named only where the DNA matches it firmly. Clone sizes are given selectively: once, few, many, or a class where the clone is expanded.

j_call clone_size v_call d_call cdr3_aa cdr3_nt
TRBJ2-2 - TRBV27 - CASSLSGSDTGELFF TGTGCCAGCAGTTTATCGGGGAGTGACACCGGGGAGCTGTTTTTT
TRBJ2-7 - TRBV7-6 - CASSLRMYEQYF TGTGCCAGCAGCTTGAGAATGTACGAGCAGTACTTC
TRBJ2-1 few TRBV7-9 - CASSGVETNNEQFF TGTGCCAGCAGCGGCGTGGAGACTAACAATGAGCAGTTCTTC
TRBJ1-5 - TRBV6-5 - CASSYDGVGQPQHF TGTGCCAGCAGTTACGACGGGGTTGGCCAGCCCCAGCATTTT
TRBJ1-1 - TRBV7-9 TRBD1 CASSYGTGEGAFF TGTGCCAGCAGTTACGGGACAGGGGAGGGAGCTTTCTTT
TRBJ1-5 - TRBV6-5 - CASSYRGSGQPQHF TGTGCCAGCAGTTACAGGGGCTCGGGCCAGCCCCAGCATTTT
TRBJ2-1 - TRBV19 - CASSIDSRGYYNEQFF TGTGCCAGTAGTATAGATTCCAGGGGATACTACAATGAGCAGTTCTTC
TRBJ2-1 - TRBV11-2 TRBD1 CASSPRQGPYNEQFF TGTGCCAGCAGCCCCCGACAGGGGCCCTACAATGAGCAGTTCTTC
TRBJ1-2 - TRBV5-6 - CASSVGWAGNYGYTF TGTGCCAGCAGCGTGGGGTGGGCGGGAAACTATGGCTACACCTTC
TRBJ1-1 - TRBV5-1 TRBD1 CASTLTGSNTEAFF TGCGCCAGCACCCTGACAGGGTCGAACACTGAAGCTTTCTTT
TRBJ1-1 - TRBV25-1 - CASSATSMNTEAFF TGTGCCAGCAGTGCGACTTCTATGAACACTGAAGCTTTCTTT
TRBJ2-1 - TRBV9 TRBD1 CASSVRTGANNEQFF TGTGCCAGCAGCGTCCGGACAGGGGCCAACAATGAGCAGTTCTTC
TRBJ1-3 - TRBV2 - CASSEGGTGNTIYF TGTGCCAGCAGTGAAGGAGGGACTGGAAACACCATATATTTT
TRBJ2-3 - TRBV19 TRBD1 CASSIVTGSTQYF TGTGCCAGTTCCATCGTGACAGGGTCAACGCAGTATTTT
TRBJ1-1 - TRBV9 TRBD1 CASSVETGDTEAFF TGTGCCAGCAGCGTAGAGACAGGGGACACTGAAGCTTTCTTT
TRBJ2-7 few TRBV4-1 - CASSQRDEQGNGEQYF TGCGCCAGCAGCCAACGCGATGAACAGGGAAACGGCGAGCAGTACTTC
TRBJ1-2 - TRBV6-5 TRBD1 CASSLGQPYGYTF TGTGCCAGCAGCTTGGGACAGCCTTATGGCTACACCTTC
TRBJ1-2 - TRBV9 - CASSVEASGIYGYTF TGTGCCAGCAGCGTAGAGGCCTCAGGGATCTATGGCTACACCTTC
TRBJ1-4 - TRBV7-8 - CASSPGGSNEKLFF TGTGCCAGCAGCCCGGGGGGATCTAATGAAAAACTGTTTTTT
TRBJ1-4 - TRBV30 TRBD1 CAWHPGTGLNEKLFF TGTGCCTGGCACCCCGGGACAGGTTTGAATGAAAAACTGTTTTTT
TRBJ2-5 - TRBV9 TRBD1 CASSPTGAGETQYF TGTGCCAGCAGCCCGACAGGGGCCGGCGAGACCCAGTACTTC
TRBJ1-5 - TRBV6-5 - CATRQAGNQPQHF TGTGCCACCAGACAGGCGGGCAATCAGCCCCAGCATTTT
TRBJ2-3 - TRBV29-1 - CSAGGDTQYF TGCAGCGCTGGGGGGGATACGCAGTATTTT
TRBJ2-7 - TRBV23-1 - CASSQDGQRKAYEQYF TGCGCCAGCAGTCAGGACGGACAGAGGAAAGCGTACGAGCAGTACTTC
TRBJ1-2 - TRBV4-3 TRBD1 CASSQSTGGFYGYTF TGCGCCAGCAGCCAATCGACAGGGGGCTTTTATGGCTACACCTTC
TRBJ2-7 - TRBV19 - CASSFTQGSYEQYF TGTGCCAGTAGTTTCACACAGGGCTCCTACGAGCAGTACTTC
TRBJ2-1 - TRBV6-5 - CASSYMAASYNEQFF TGTGCCAGCAGTTACATGGCGGCTTCCTACAATGAGCAGTTCTTC
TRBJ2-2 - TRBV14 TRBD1 CASSPSPTGAQRGELFF TGTGCCAGCAGCCCCTCTCCGACAGGGGCACAACGCGGGGAGCTGTTTTTT
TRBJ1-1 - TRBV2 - CASSPLVVNTEAFF TGTGCCAGCAGTCCCCTAGTGGTGAACACTGAAGCTTTCTTT
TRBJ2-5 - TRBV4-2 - CASSQERRSGETQYF TGTGCCAGCAGCCAAGAAAGACGGAGCGGTGAGACCCAGTACTTC
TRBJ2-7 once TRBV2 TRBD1 CASRKPGTGILYEQYF TGTGCCAGCAGAAAGCCCGGGACAGGGATCCTGTACGAGCAGTACTTC
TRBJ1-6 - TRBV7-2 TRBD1 CASSSDRGPSPLHF TGTGCCAGCAGCTCCGACAGGGGCCCCTCACCCCTCCACTTT
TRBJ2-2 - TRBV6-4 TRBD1 CASSDEGQGYNTGELFF TGTGCCAGCAGTGACGAGGGACAGGGATATAACACCGGGGAGCTGTTTTTT
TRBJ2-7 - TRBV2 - CASSEAGHFDATYEQYF TGTGCCAGCAGTGAAGCGGGACACTTCGACGCGACCTACGAGCAGTACTTC
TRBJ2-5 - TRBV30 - CAWTAGIPGETQYF TGTGCCTGGACCGCGGGAATCCCGGGGGAGACCCAGTACTTC
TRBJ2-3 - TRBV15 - CATSGQKGDTQYF TGTGCCACCAGCGGCCAAAAGGGGGATACGCAGTATTTT
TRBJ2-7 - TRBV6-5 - CASSYYQGPYEQYF TGTGCCAGCAGTTATTATCAGGGCCCCTACGAGCAGTACTTC
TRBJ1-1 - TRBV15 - CATRGNTEAFF TGTGCGACCCGGGGGAACACTGAAGCTTTCTTT
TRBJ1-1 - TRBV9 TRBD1 CASSSGGLVTEAFF TGTGCCAGCAGCTCAGGGGGCTTAGTCACTGAAGCTTTCTTT
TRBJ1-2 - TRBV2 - CASSWGGGVGGYTF TGTGCCAGCAGTTGGGGGGGCGGCGTGGGCGGCTACACCTTC
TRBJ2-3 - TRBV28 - CASSLTGKFADTQYF TGTGCCAGCAGTTTAACAGGGAAGTTCGCAGATACGCAGTATTTT
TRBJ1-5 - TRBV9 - CASPSDQPQHF TGTGCCAGTCCGTCAGATCAGCCCCAGCATTTT
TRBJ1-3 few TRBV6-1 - CATQLSSGNTIYF TGTGCTACTCAACTGAGCTCTGGAAACACCATATATTTT